These T cell receptor beta chains were read from a single sample in a study of identical twins. TCRdb re-called the 5' RACE reads with MiXCR, one entry per CDR3 protein. The sample has about 520,000 distinct CDR3 sequences, 20% to 25% seen once. In addition, the sample was reused for a study of T cells expressing NK-cell markers.

Sample: CD4+ T cells sorted from blood. Source of these receptors: a woman between 18 and 29 years old in good health. Both conserved end residues are part of each CDR3. A D gene is named only where the DNA matches it firmly. For some rows the clone size is stated as once, few or many, or as a class when expanded; others skip it.

d_call	v_call	j_call	clone_size	cdr3_nt	cdr3_aa
NA	TRBV12-3/TRBV12-4	TRBJ1-2	NA	TGTGCCAGCACCAGACAGTTCTATGGCTACACCTTC	CASTRQFYGYTF
TRBD2	TRBV6-2/TRBV6-3	TRBJ2-1	NA	TGTGCCAGCAGTTTGGCAGGACTAGGTCAAGATGAGCAGTTCTTC	CASSLAGLGQDEQFF
NA	TRBV4-3	TRBJ2-7	NA	TGCGCCAGCAGCCAAGAGATCGGGCAGGCCTCCTACGAGCAGTACTTC	CASSQEIGQASYEQYF
TRBD2	TRBV12-3/TRBV12-4	TRBJ2-2	few	TGTGCCAGCAGTCCTAGAAGTGGGCTAGCGGGAGCCCAAGGGACCGGGGAGCTGTTTTTT	CASSPRSGLAGAQGTGELFF
TRBD2	TRBV6-2/TRBV6-3	TRBJ2-1	NA	TGTGCCAGCAGCCGGTACCCCGCCCAACTGACTAGCGGGAAACTCTACAATGAGCAGTTCTTC	CASSRYPAQLTSGKLYNEQFF
NA	TRBV9	TRBJ2-4	NA	TGTGCCAGCAGCGTAGGTAGTACCTCCCAAAACATTCAGTACTTC	CASSVGSTSQNIQYF
NA	TRBV20-1	TRBJ1-2	once	TGCAGTGCTACCAGGGCACAAAGAAGAGGCTACACCTTC	CSATRAQRRGYTF
NA	TRBV9	TRBJ2-2	many	TGTGCCAGCAGCGAGGGACCTCGCGGGGAGCTGTTTTTT	CASSEGPRGELFF
TRBD2	TRBV30	TRBJ2-1	NA	TGTGCCTGGAGTGCGACAGGCGGGAGGAATGAGCAGTTCTTC	CAWSATGGRNEQFF
TRBD1	TRBV2	TRBJ1-1	NA	TGTGCCAGCCGTCGGGACAGTTATAACACTGAAGCTTTCTTT	CASRRDSYNTEAFF
TRBD2	TRBV12-3/TRBV12-4	TRBJ2-3	few	TGTGCCAGCAGTGGGACTATTTGGGCAGATACGCAGTATTTT	CASSGTIWADTQYF
NA	TRBV12-3/TRBV12-4	TRBJ2-3	many	TGTGCCAGCAGTTTGGGGGGGGGGCGCACAGATACGCAGTATTTT	CASSLGGGRTDTQYF
TRBD2	TRBV7-6	TRBJ2-7	few	TGTGCCAGCAGCCCAGGGACTATTCTTCCCTACGAGCAGTACTTC	CASSPGTILPYEQYF
TRBD2	TRBV9	TRBJ2-2	few	TGTGCCAGCAGCGTAGGGGTAGCGGGCACCGGGGAGCTGTTTTTT	CASSVGVAGTGELFF